This TCR beta chain is drawn from a study of a mutant IDH1 vaccine in newly diagnosed glioma. As for the study in general: Mean patient age was around 40 years; around 62% were male and approximately 40% female. Study findings and constraints: Any relationship between pseudoprogression and changes in top peripheral T cell clonotypes seemed absent.

This table comes from immunoSEQ multiplex PCR, and its TCRdb copy is limited to in-frame clones, with some not included. The sample lists some 60,000 clones, roughly four fifths occurring once. Comment on this clone: The antigen is unknown.

Germline CDR1 reads SGDLS; CDR2 reads YYNGEE. CDR3 size: 13 residues. V lost 4 bases and J 3 bases, leaving 8 bases between the germline ends. This sample's time point: week 11, during vaccination. Mutant IDH1 20-mer peptide, at 300 ug, made up each vaccine dose, with topical imiquimod. The sample here was PBMCs, taken from a glioma patient whose treatment included an IDH1 peptide vaccine. J is TRBJ2-1 and V is TRBV9; the D gene is possibly TRBD1 (5 bases). This sequence was found in a man aged 25-45 years with glioma. DNA of the CDR3: TGTGCCAGCAGCCGAAGGGGCTACAATGAGCAGTTCTTC. The encoded protein is CASSRRGYNEQFF.